This TCR beta chain was observed in a study of T cells in Graves' hyperthyroidism and ophthalmopathy. General observations from the study: Most thyroid clonotypes expanded above 0.001 were also detected in blood.

RNA transcripts served as the template for amplifying TCR beta CDR3 regions. TCR CDR3 regions were first amplified by RT-PCR with HTBI primers. MiXCR was run by TCRdb on the multiplex PCR reads, yielding one entry per CDR3 protein. Counted here are about 300,000 distinct CDR3 sequences, approximately 18% occurring once; the ten biggest clones make up less than 45%. Trimming stripped 4 bases from V and 4 bases from J, with 9 bases between. Germline CDR1 reads KGHDR; CDR2 reads SFDVKD. CDR3 size: 13 residues. Comment on this clonotype: The antigen remains unidentified.

Clinical symptoms, serum thyroxine, TRAb, thyroid ultrasound and orbital computed tomography informed diagnoses. This chain uses TRBV24-1 with TRBJ2-5; D uncertain. Sample: blood. The TCR was taken from a man over 45 with Graves' ophthalmopathy. CDR3 amino acids: CATSDGRGETQYF. Written as DNA, the CDR3 is TGTGCCACCAGTGACGGCAGAGGAGAGACCCAGTACTTC.